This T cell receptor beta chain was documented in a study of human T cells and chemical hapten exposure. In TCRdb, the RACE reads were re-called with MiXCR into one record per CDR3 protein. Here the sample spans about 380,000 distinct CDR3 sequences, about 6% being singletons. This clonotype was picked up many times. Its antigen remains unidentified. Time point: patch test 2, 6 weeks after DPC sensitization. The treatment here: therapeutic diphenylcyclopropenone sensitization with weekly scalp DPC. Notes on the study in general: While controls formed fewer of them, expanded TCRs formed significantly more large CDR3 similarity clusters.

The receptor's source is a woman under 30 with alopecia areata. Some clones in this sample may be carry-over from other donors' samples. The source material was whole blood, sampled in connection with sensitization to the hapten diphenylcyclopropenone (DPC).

DNA for the CDR3: TGCAGCGTTGAATTTTCCAGGGTCACCGGGGAGCTGTTTTTT. It translates to CSVEFSRVTGELFF. The chain links TRBV29-1 to TRBJ2-2; D perhaps matches TRBD1 (5 bases). Trimming took 2 bases from V and 4 from J, leaving 11 bases between them. Germline CDR1 reads SQVTM; CDR2 reads ANQGSEA. There are 14 residues in the CDR3.